This is a list of T cell receptor beta chains from one sample in a study of EBV T-cell therapy then PD-1 blockade in nasopharyngeal carcinoma. Their recognized antigens are unknown. The table came from immunoSEQ multiplex PCR; TCRdb's copy has only in-frame clones and leaves some out. Among 20,000 or so clones listed, roughly 84% were seen once. The specimen comprised CD8+ T cells from blood, sampled around day 30 from a patient whose treatment included autologous EBV-specific T cells and nivolumab. The receptors stem from a man aged 40-55 years with nasopharyngeal carcinoma. CDR3s include the opening cysteine and the closing phenylalanine or tryptophan. D genes are given only for firm matches. Not every row has a clone size; where given, it reads once, few, many or a size class.

TRBD2 | - | TRBJ2-2 | TRBV24-1 | TGTGCCACCAGTGTGTTAGCGGGGGCCGGGGAGCTGTTTTTT | CATSVLAGAGELFF
- | - | TRBJ2-7 | TRBV7-9 | TGTGCCAGCAGCTTATCAGGGGAAATCTACGAGCAGTACTTC | CASSLSGEIYEQYF
TRBD1 | - | TRBJ2-2 | TRBV12-3/TRBV12-4 | TGTGCCAGCAGGTTGACAGGGGGCGGGGAGCTGTTTTTT | CASRLTGGGELFF
- | - | TRBJ2-1 | TRBV6-5 | TGTGCCAGCAGTTACTCGATAGGGGCAGAAAACGGTGAGCAGTTCTTC | CASSYSIGAENGEQFF
- | - | TRBJ1-1 | TRBV6-5 | TGTGCCAGCACCCTCGCCGGGGGCACTGAAGCTTTCTTT | CASTLAGGTEAFF
- | - | TRBJ1-1 | TRBV12-3/TRBV12-4 | TGTGCCAGCAGTTTTGGGGTTGGAGCTTTCTTT | CASSFGVGAFF
- | - | TRBJ2-3 | TRBV7-8 | TGTGCCAGCAGCTTAGTGGGTCCAACAGATACGCAGTATTTT | CASSLVGPTDTQYF
- | - | TRBJ1-6 | TRBV6-1 | TGTGCCAGCAGTGACATACCGGGACTCAGTAATTCACCCCTCCACTTT | CASSDIPGLSNSPLHF
- | - | TRBJ2-7 | TRBV7-9 | TGTGCCAGCAGCTTACCCAGGGACTACGAGCAGTACTTC | CASSLPRDYEQYF
- | - | TRBJ1-1 | TRBV7-2 | TGTGCCAGCAGCTTAGCAGGAAAGAACACTGAAGCTTTCTTT | CASSLAGKNTEAFF
TRBD1 | few | TRBJ1-5 | TRBV7-9 | TGTGCCAGCAGAGGCCCGGGACAGGGGAATCAGCCCCAGCATTTT | CASRGPGQGNQPQHF
- | - | TRBJ1-2 | TRBV19 | TGTGCCAGTAGTCTGGGCTGGCAGCTAAGCTATGGCTACACCTTC | CASSLGWQLSYGYTF
- | - | TRBJ2-3 | TRBV9 | TGTGCCAGCAGCTCCCGGACAGCTAGCACAGATACGCAGTATTTT | CASSSRTASTDTQYF
TRBD1 | - | TRBJ1-2 | TRBV6-5 | TGTGCCAGCAGTACCGGACAGGACACAGTCTATGGCTACACCTTC | CASSTGQDTVYGYTF
TRBD2 | - | TRBJ2-1 | TRBV9 | TGTGCCAGCAGCTCTAGCGGGGGCCACAATGAGCAGTTCTTC | CASSSSGGHNEQFF
- | - | TRBJ1-2 | TRBV19 | TGTGCCAGTAGTATTGGGGAGGAGGTCGGCTACACCTTC | CASSIGEEVGYTF
- | medium-sized | TRBJ2-1 | TRBV5-1 | TGCGCCAGCACCCTGGGGGGGCAGGACTTCTACAATGAGCAGTTCTTC | CASTLGGQDFYNEQFF
TRBD1 | once | TRBJ1-6 | TRBV2 | TGTGCCAGCAGTGGGGGACAGGGTTATTCACCCCTCCACTTT | CASSGGQGYSPLHF
TRBD1 | few | TRBJ2-7 | TRBV5-1 | TGCGCCAGCAGCTTCGGGACAGGGGACTACTACGAGCAGTACTTC | CASSFGTGDYYEQYF
TRBD1 | - | TRBJ1-2 | TRBV20-1 | TGCAGTGCTAGTAACAGGGGCTCCAACTATGGCTACACCTTC | CSASNRGSNYGYTF
- | - | TRBJ1-1 | TRBV15 | TGTGCCACCAGCAGAGAGAATCTAATGAACACTGAAGCTTTCTTT | CATSRENLMNTEAFF
- | - | TRBJ1-1 | TRBV9 | TGTGCCAGCAGCGAAGGGGCTACGCGGGCTTTCTTT | CASSEGATRAFF
- | - | TRBJ1-4 | TRBV6-5 | TGTGCCAGCAGTCTCAGACAGCTCTCTAATGAAAAACTGTTTTTT | CASSLRQLSNEKLFF
- | - | TRBJ1-4 | TRBV4-3 | TGCGCCAGCAGCCAAGATCAAGGGACTTATAATGAAAAACTGTTTTTT | CASSQDQGTYNEKLFF
TRBD1 | - | TRBJ2-6 | TRBV5-4 | TGTGCCAGCAGCTTGGGGCAGGGGGCGCAGGGGGCCAACGTCCTGACTTTC | CASSLGQGAQGANVLTF
- | - | TRBJ1-1 | TRBV12-5 | TGTGCTAGTGGTTTGTCCCCCTCAACTGAAGCTTTCTTT | CASGLSPSTEAFF
- | - | TRBJ2-5 | TRBV30 | TGTGCCTGGAGTGTTGAGACCCAGTACTTC | CAWSVETQYF
- | - | TRBJ2-7 | TRBV14 | TGTGCCAGCAGGGATGACGAGTACGAGCAGTACTTC | CASRDDEYEQYF
TRBD1 | once | TRBJ2-2 | TRBV13 | TGTGCCAGCAGCTCCGGACAGGGGACGTCCGGGGAGCTGTTTTTT | CASSSGQGTSGELFF
TRBD1 | - | TRBJ1-2 | TRBV19 | TGTGCCAGTAGTATCGGACAGGGCGACTATGGCTACACCTTC | CASSIGQGDYGYTF
TRBD1 | once | TRBJ1-5 | TRBV2 | TGTGCCAGCAGTGCTAGCCGGGACAGGGTTTCGAATAACAATCAGCCCCAGCATTTT | CASSASRDRVSNNNQPQHF
- | - | TRBJ1-1 | TRBV9 | TGTGCCAGCAGCCCAACGATTTGGGGCACTGAAGCTTTCTTT | CASSPTIWGTEAFF
- | - | TRBJ1-1 | TRBV6-2/TRBV6-3 | TGTGCCAGCAGTTATGGAGAGAACACTGAAGCTTTCTTT | CASSYGENTEAFF
- | - | TRBJ1-6 | TRBV4-3 | TGCGCCAGCAGCCAAGAGGACAGCTCCTATAATTCACCCCTCCACTTT | CASSQEDSSYNSPLHF
- | - | TRBJ1-1 | TRBV6-5 | TGTGCCTCCTGTAACTGGGTGAACACTGAAGCTTTCTTT | CASCNWVNTEAFF
TRBD1 | - | TRBJ2-1 | TRBV7-9 | TGTGCCAGCAGCCCCGTCGACAGGGTGGAGTACAATGAGCAGTTCTTC | CASSPVDRVEYNEQFF
- | few | TRBJ1-2 | TRBV6-2/TRBV6-3 | TGTGCCAGCACCCCAAGTGGGGACTTTTTTACCTTGGGTGGCTACACCTTC | CASTPSGDFFTLGGYTF
TRBD1 | - | TRBJ1-2 | TRBV6-6 | TGTGCCAGCAGTTACTCACAGGGACAGGCTCATGGCTACACCTTC | CASSYSQGQAHGYTF
TRBD2 | - | TRBJ2-7 | TRBV6-5 | TGTGCCAGCAGTTACTCGGGACTAGGGGCCTACGAGCAGTACTTC | CASSYSGLGAYEQYF
TRBD1 | - | TRBJ1-2 | TRBV4-3 | TGCGCCAGCAGCCCGGGACAGGGGGCGAACTATGGCTACACCTTC | CASSPGQGANYGYTF
- | - | TRBJ2-3 | TRBV3-1/TRBV3-2 | TGTGCCAGCAGCCAAAGTTATGGGGGCACAGATACGCAGTATTTT | CASSQSYGGTDTQYF
- | - | TRBJ2-3 | TRBV5-1 | TGCGCCAGCAGCCTATGGGACACCACATCCACAGATACGCAGTATTTT | CASSLWDTTSTDTQYF